The entry below gives a single T cell receptor (beta chain) sequence along with its context. Its target is unknown. This specimen comes from a study of T cell repertoires in cytomegalovirus infection. At the level of the study: In public TCR beta signatures, there were indications of both CMV infection and matching HLA type. Regarding the study as a whole: Ex vivo, HLA-C-restricted CMV-specific TCR beta clonotypes prevailed over the rest of the response. Cumulated frequencies of public TCR beta families served to identify carriers of CMV plus the relevant HLA.

After removal of 0 bases from V and 4 bases from J, the junction contained 5 bases not matched to a gene. Germline loops: CDR1 LGHDT, CDR2 YNNKEL (reference sequence). CDR3 size: 16 residues. TCRdb re-called the reads with MiXCR, one entry per CDR3 protein. This sample has about 440,000 distinct CDR3 sequences, with under 40% found just once. This TCR was sampled from a human donor in good health (CMV status not recorded). Some clones in this sample may be carry-over from other donors' samples. This sequence joins TRBV3-1 and TRBJ2-5; 10 bases agree with TRBD1. Material: PBMCs. For the CDR3, the DNA is TGTGCCAGCAGCCAAGAGAATGACAGGGGGCGAGAGACCCAGTACTTC. Amino acids: CASSQENDRGRETQYF.